This record concerns one T cell receptor beta chain sequence. 60 Vbeta and 13 Jbeta primers were used in PCR. The method was immunoSEQ multiplex PCR; TCRdb's version includes in-frame clones alone and lacks a portion of them. The sample holds fewer than 200,000 clones, 83% seen once. CDR1 and CDR2 from the germline V gene are SGHRS and YFSETQ. The junction had 8 bases not matched to a gene; V was cut back by 4 bases and J by 4 bases. The CDR3 loop spans 15 amino acids. The data were taken from a study of cytomegalovirus exposure and HLA in healthy donors. The sequence was obtained from a man between 45 and 60 years old in good health and CMV-seronegative. The sample consisted of PBMCs. The chain employs TRBV5-1 and TRBJ1-1; TRBD1 aligns across 9 bases. Here the CDR3 DNA reads TGCGCCAGCAGCCCGGGACAGGGTCTGGCCACTGAAGCTTTCTTT. It specifies CASSPGQGLATEAFF.